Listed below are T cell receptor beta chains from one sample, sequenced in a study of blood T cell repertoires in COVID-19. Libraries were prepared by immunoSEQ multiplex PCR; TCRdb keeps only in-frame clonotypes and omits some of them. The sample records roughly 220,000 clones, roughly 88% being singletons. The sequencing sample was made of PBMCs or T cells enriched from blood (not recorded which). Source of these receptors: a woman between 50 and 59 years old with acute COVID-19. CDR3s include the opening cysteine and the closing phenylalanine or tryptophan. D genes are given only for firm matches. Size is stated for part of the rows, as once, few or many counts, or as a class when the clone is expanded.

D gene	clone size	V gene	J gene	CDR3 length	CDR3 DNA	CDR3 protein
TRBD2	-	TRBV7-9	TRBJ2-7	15	TGTGCCAGCAGCTTCGGACTAGCGGGGACCTACGAGCAGTACTTC	CASSFGLAGTYEQYF
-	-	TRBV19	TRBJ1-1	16	TGTGCCAGTAGGCCGTCTCGGGAGGCCCCGAACACTGAAGCTTTCTTT	CASRPSREAPNTEAFF
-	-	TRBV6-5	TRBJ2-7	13	TGTGCCAGCAGTTATGACAGGATCTACGAGCAGTACTTC	CASSYDRIYEQYF
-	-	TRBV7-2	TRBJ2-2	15	TGTGCCAGCAGCTTAAACAGGGCGAACACCGGGGAGCTGTTTTTT	CASSLNRANTGELFF
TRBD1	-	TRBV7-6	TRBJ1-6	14	TGTGCCAGCAGCTTAACAGGGGGCGCGGAGCCCCTCCACTTT	CASSLTGGAEPLHF
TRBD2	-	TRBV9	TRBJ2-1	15	TGTGCCAGCAGCTCGGGTCTAGCGGGAGGTTATGAGCAGTTCTTC	CASSSGLAGGYEQFF
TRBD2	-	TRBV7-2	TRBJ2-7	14	TGTGCCAGCACCTTTTCGGGAGGTCAGTACGAGCAGTACTTC	CASTFSGGQYEQYF
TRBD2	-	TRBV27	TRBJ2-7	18	TGTGCCAGCAGTTTATCTATAGGACTAGCGGCTACCGGCTACGAGCAGTACTTC	CASSLSIGLAATGYEQYF
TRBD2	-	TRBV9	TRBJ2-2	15	TGTGCCAGCAGCCCCCGACTAGCGGGGACCGGGGAGCTGTTTTTT	CASSPRLAGTGELFF
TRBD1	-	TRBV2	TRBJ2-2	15	TGTGCCAGCAATGTCCAGGGGGCTTTGACCGGGGAGCTGTTTTTT	CASNVQGALTGELFF
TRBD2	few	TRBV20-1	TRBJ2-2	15	TGCAGTGCTAGTTCCAGCGGGAGGGTGGCCGGGGAGCTGTTTTTT	CSASSSGRVAGELFF
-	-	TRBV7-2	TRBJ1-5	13	TGTGCCAGCAGCTTGGGGCAGGGTCAGCCCCAGCATTTT	CASSLGQGQPQHF
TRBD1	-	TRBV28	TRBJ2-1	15	TGTGCCAGCAGTTTAAGTGGTGACAGGGGTTGGGAGCAGTTCTTC	CASSLSGDRGWEQFF
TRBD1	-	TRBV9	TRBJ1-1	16	TGTGCCAGCAGCGTAGAGGCAGGGGGCCTGAACACTGAAGCTTTCTTT	CASSVEAGGLNTEAFF
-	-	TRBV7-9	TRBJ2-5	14	TGTGCCAGCCTCGATGGGGGCGCGGGAGAGACCCAGTACTTC	CASLDGGAGETQYF
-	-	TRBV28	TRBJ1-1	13	TGTGCCAGCAGTTTAGGCCCGTCAAGTGAAGCTTTCTTT	CASSLGPSSEAFF
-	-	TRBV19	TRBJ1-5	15	TGTGCCAGTAGTATACACCGAGCGGGCAATCAGCCCCAGCATTTT	CASSIHRAGNQPQHF
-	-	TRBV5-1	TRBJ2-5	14	TGCGCCAGCAGCTTAGGGACAATGCAAGAGACCCAGTACTTC	CASSLGTMQETQYF
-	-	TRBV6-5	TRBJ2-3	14	TGTGCCAGCAGTTACTCCCACTTTGGAGATACGCAGTATTTT	CASSYSHFGDTQYF
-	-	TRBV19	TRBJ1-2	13	TGTGCCAGTAGTACAGGCTACCGCTATGGCTACACCTTC	CASSTGYRYGYTF
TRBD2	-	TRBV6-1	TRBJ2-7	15	TGTGCCAGCAGTGATCCCTGGACTAGCGGATACGAGCAGTACTTC	CASSDPWTSGYEQYF
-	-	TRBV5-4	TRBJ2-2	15	TGTGCCAGCAGCCCGAGACCCCTAGGCACCGGGGAGCTGTTTTTT	CASSPRPLGTGELFF
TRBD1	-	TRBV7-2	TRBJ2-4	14	TGTGCCAGCAGCTCGGGACAGGGGCTAGACATTCAGTACTTC	CASSSGQGLDIQYF
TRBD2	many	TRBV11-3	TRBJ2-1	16	TGTGCCAGCAGCTTAGATGGGCGGGAGGGCAGTGATGAGCAGTTCTTC	CASSLDGREGSDEQFF
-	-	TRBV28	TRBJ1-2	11	TGTGCCAGCACCTCGGGGTATGGCTACACCTTC	CASTSGYGYTF
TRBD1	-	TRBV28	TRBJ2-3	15	TGTGCCAGCACCTCTACAGGGGTTAGCACAGATACGCAGTATTTT	CASTSTGVSTDTQYF
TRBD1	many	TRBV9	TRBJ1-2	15	TGTGCCAGCAGCTCCGAGGACAGGGGGAACTATGGCTACACCTTC	CASSSEDRGNYGYTF
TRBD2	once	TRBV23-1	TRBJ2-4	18	TGCGCCAGCAGTCAATCCCAACGTCTCCTAGCGGGAGGGAACATTCAGTACTTC	CASSQSQRLLAGGNIQYF
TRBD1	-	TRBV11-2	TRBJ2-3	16	TGTGCCAGCATCGAGACAGGGGGGGGGACCACAGATACGCAGTATTTT	CASIETGGGTTDTQYF
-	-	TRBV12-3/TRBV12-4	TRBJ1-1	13	TGTGCCAGCAGTTCAGTCCTGAACACTGAAGCTTTCTTT	CASSSVLNTEAFF
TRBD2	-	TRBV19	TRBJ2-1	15	TGTGCCAGTAGTGCCCCGGGACTACTAAACAATGAGCAGTTCTTC	CASSAPGLLNNEQFF
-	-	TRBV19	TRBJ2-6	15	TGTGCCAGTAGTATCCCTATAACTGGGGCCAACGTCCTGACTTTC	CASSIPITGANVLTF
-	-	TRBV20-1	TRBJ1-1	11	TGCAGTGCAGCACTAGTCCCTGAAGCTTTCTTT	CSAALVPEAFF
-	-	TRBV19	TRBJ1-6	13	TGTGCCAGTAGTATAGTCGGGAATTCACCCCTCCACTTT	CASSIVGNSPLHF
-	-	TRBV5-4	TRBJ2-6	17	TGTGCCAGCAGCTTGGGGAGTTCAATCTCTGGGGCCAACGTCCTGACTTTC	CASSLGSSISGANVLTF
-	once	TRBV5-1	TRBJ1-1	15	TGCGCCAGCAGCTTGCTCGGGGAAAAGAACACTGAAGCTTTCTTT	CASSLLGEKNTEAFF
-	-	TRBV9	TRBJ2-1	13	TGTGCCAGCAGCGTAGGACTTACCAATGAGCAGTTCTTC	CASSVGLTNEQFF
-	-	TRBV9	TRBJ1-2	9	TGTGCCAGCAGCGTAGATCCCATCTTC	CASSVDPIF
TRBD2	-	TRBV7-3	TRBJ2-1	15	TGTGCCAGCAGCTTAATACCGGGAGGGATCGATGAGCAGTTCTTC	CASSLIPGGIDEQFF
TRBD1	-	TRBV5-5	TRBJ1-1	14	TGTGCCAGCAGCTGGGGACAGGGGTGGACTGAAGCTTTCTTT	CASSWGQGWTEAFF